The rows below give T cell receptor beta chains drawn from one sample of a study of T cell responses to AZD1222 COVID-19 vaccine. The data were produced by immunoSEQ multiplex PCR, yet TCRdb's version contains in-frame clones alone and is incomplete. The profile shows around 95,000 clones, about 90% of them singletons. The sample here was peripheral blood, taken on day 0 of AZD1222 vaccination. These receptors were obtained from an adult in good health. Each CDR3 is given with its conserved first and last residue. The order of the fields is J gene, D gene, clone size, V gene, CDR3 protein, CDR3 DNA. A D gene is named only where the DNA matches it firmly. The size of a clone is reported for some rows only, either as once, few or many, or as a class for expanded clones.

TRBJ1-2,NA,NA,TRBV7-2,CASSSEKGVYGYTF,TGTGCCAGCAGCTCGGAAAAGGGTGTTTATGGCTACACCTTC
TRBJ1-6,TRBD1,NA,TRBV27,CASSTTGGRTYNSPLHF,TGTGCCAGCAGTACTACAGGGGGTAGGACCTATAATTCACCCCTCCACTTT
TRBJ1-6,NA,NA,TRBV30,CAWSVGGTLHF,TGTGCCTGGAGTGTTGGGGGGACCCTCCACTTT
TRBJ2-5,TRBD2,NA,TRBV5-4,CASSLAGGGETQYF,TGTGCCAGCAGCTTAGCGGGAGGAGGGGAGACCCAGTACTTC
TRBJ2-1,NA,NA,TRBV24-1,CATSDPPGDEQFF,TGTGCCACCAGTGATCCCCCTGGGGATGAGCAGTTCTTC
TRBJ1-2,TRBD1,few,TRBV6-4,CASSDSGTGENGYTF,TGTGCCAGCAGTGACTCCGGGACAGGGGAGAATGGCTACACCTTC
TRBJ1-6,NA,NA,TRBV10-3,CAISIGPLNSPLHF,TGTGCCATCAGTATTGGCCCCCTGAATTCACCCCTCCACTTT
TRBJ1-1,NA,NA,TRBV5-6,CASSLLVYTEAFF,TGTGCCAGCAGCTTGTTGGTATACACTGAAGCTTTCTTT
TRBJ2-1,TRBD2,once,TRBV7-9,CASSFLAGGAGNEQFF,TGTGCCAGCAGCTTCCTAGCGGGAGGAGCGGGGAATGAGCAGTTCTTC
TRBJ2-1,TRBD2,NA,TRBV30,CAWSKGSGDEQFF,TGTGCCTGGAGTAAGGGCAGCGGGGATGAGCAGTTCTTC
TRBJ2-1,NA,NA,TRBV12-2,CASRLERSSAGTISYNEQFF,TGTGCAAGTCGCTTAGAACGTAGTAGTGCCGGGACTATCTCCTACAATGAGCAGTTCTTC
TRBJ1-4,TRBD1,NA,TRBV6-5,CASRQGAAGEKLFF,TGTGCCAGCAGACAGGGGGCGGCTGGGGAAAAACTGTTTTTT
TRBJ1-5,NA,NA,TRBV10-3,CAISVGDQPQHF,TGTGCCATCAGTGTCGGGGACCAGCCCCAGCATTTT
TRBJ2-1,NA,NA,TRBV7-6,CASSLEGDYNEQFF,TGTGCCAGCAGCTTAGAGGGGGACTACAATGAGCAGTTCTTC
TRBJ1-2,NA,NA,TRBV10-2,CASSEGGTGGYTF,TGCGCCAGCAGTGAGGGGGGAACGGGTGGCTACACCTTC
TRBJ2-3,NA,once,TRBV6-5,CASSIAGLTDTQYF,TGTGCCAGCAGCATTGCGGGACTCACAGATACGCAGTATTTT
TRBJ2-2,NA,NA,TRBV30,CAWSVTVGRHTGELFF,TGTGCCTGGAGTGTAACAGTTGGCCGACACACCGGGGAGCTGTTTTTT
TRBJ2-3,NA,NA,TRBV29-1,CSTPYGDTQYF,TGCAGCACACCCTACGGAGATACGCAGTATTTT
TRBJ2-2,NA,NA,TRBV3-1/TRBV3-2,CASSQDLRDTGELFF,TGTGCCAGCAGCCAAGATCTGCGGGACACCGGGGAGCTGTTTTTT
TRBJ2-3,TRBD2,NA,TRBV28,CASSFPLTLAGEFTDTQYF,TGTGCCAGCAGTTTTCCCCTGACCCTAGCGGGAGAATTCACAGATACGCAGTATTTT
TRBJ2-1,TRBD1,NA,TRBV30,CACRIGQGENEQFF,TGTGCCTGTAGGATAGGACAGGGTGAAAATGAGCAGTTCTTC
TRBJ1-4,TRBD1,NA,TRBV5-1,CASSFGQGNEKLFF,TGCGCCAGCAGCTTTGGACAGGGTAATGAAAAACTGTTTTTT
TRBJ2-7,NA,NA,TRBV3-1/TRBV3-2,CASSPRDGPYEQYF,TGTGCCAGCAGCCCCCGGGACGGACCCTACGAGCAGTACTTC
TRBJ1-1,NA,NA,TRBV28,CASNPSAPSDTEAFF,TGTGCCAGCAACCCATCGGCTCCCTCAGACACTGAAGCTTTCTTT
TRBJ1-5,NA,NA,TRBV10-3,CAISESGIGQPQHF,TGTGCCATCAGTGAGTCCGGTATAGGTCAGCCCCAGCATTTT
TRBJ2-4,NA,NA,TRBV9,CASSVAGKGFQYF,TGTGCCAGCAGCGTAGCGGGTAAGGGGTTTCAGTACTTC
TRBJ1-6,TRBD1,NA,TRBV18,CASSPGQGTTSPLHF,TGTGCCAGCTCGCCTGGACAGGGAACGACTTCACCCCTCCACTTT
TRBJ1-1,NA,NA,TRBV24-1,CATSSRMNTEAFF,TGTGCCACCAGTTCTAGGATGAACACTGAAGCTTTCTTT
TRBJ2-7,TRBD2,NA,TRBV28,CASSLLSGGPYEQYF,TGTGCCAGCAGTTTATTATCGGGAGGCCCCTACGAGCAGTACTTC
TRBJ2-3,NA,NA,TRBV10-3,CAICSGHTDTQYF,TGTGCCATCTGTAGCGGCCACACAGATACGCAGTATTTT
TRBJ2-2,NA,NA,TRBV27,CASSLRGRAAEELFF,TGTGCCAGCAGTTTAAGGGGGAGGGCCGCTGAGGAGCTGTTTTTT
TRBJ1-2,NA,NA,TRBV28,CASSQEGHGYTF,TGTGCCAGCAGTCAGGAGGGGCATGGCTACACCTTC
TRBJ2-7,TRBD2,NA,TRBV7-6,CASSLLLADPYEQYF,TGTGCCAGCAGCTTATTACTAGCGGATCCCTACGAGCAGTACTTC
TRBJ2-5,NA,NA,TRBV7-9,CASSQETQYF,TGTGCCAGCAGCCAAGAGACCCAGTACTTC
TRBJ1-2,NA,once,TRBV5-5,CASSPSWGWSYGYTF,TGTGCCAGCAGCCCCTCGTGGGGCTGGAGCTATGGCTACACCTTC
TRBJ1-3,TRBD1,NA,TRBV10-3,CAIQGAGEITGNTIYF,TGTGCCATCCAGGGGGCTGGGGAAATAACTGGAAACACCATATATTTT
TRBJ1-1,NA,NA,TRBV6-4,CASSLTGQLVEAFF,TGTGCCAGCAGCCTGACCGGACAGCTCGTGGAAGCTTTCTTT
TRBJ2-3,NA,NA,TRBV6-5,CASSWGLGTDTQYF,TGTGCCAGCAGCTGGGGGCTAGGCACAGATACGCAGTATTTT
TRBJ1-4,TRBD1,NA,TRBV9,CASSATGIGEKLFF,TGTGCCAGCAGCGCGACAGGGATAGGGGAAAAACTGTTTTTT
TRBJ2-7,NA,NA,TRBV4-1,CASSQLRGYEQYF,TGCGCCAGCAGCCAACTGAGGGGTTACGAGCAGTACTTC
TRBJ2-1,NA,NA,TRBV10-3,CAISEGGASYNEQFF,TGTGCCATCAGTGAGGGTGGGGCTTCCTACAATGAGCAGTTCTTC
TRBJ1-2,NA,NA,TRBV3-1/TRBV3-2,CASSQDDRWHGYTF,TGTGCCAGCAGCCAAGATGACCGATGGCATGGCTACACCTTC
TRBJ1-5,TRBD1,NA,TRBV9,CASSSDRGQPQHF,TGTGCCAGCAGCTCCGACAGGGGTCAGCCCCAGCATTTT
TRBJ2-5,NA,NA,TRBV30,CAWSLLANQETQYF,TGTGCCTGGAGTTTGCTAGCGAACCAAGAGACCCAGTACTTC
TRBJ2-5,TRBD1,NA,TRBV7-9,CASSHRTGRETQYF,TGTGCCAGCAGCCACCGGACAGGGCGAGAGACCCAGTACTTC
TRBJ1-3,NA,NA,TRBV28,CASTKTDIPRNTIYF,TGTGCCAGCACCAAAACGGACATACCCCGAAACACCATATATTTT
TRBJ1-1,NA,NA,TRBV11-2,CASSYLLTVEAFF,TGTGCCAGCAGCTACCTCTTGACAGTCGAAGCTTTCTTT
TRBJ1-5,NA,NA,TRBV28,CASSSLTYVQPQHF,TGTGCCAGCAGTTCCTTAACCTACGTTCAGCCCCAGCATTTT
TRBJ2-1,TRBD2,NA,TRBV6-4,CASSGMGGRESYNEQFF,TGTGCCAGCAGTGGCATGGGCGGGAGGGAGTCCTACAATGAGCAGTTCTTC
TRBJ1-1,NA,NA,TRBV9,CASSVGWMAEAFF,TGTGCCAGCAGCGTAGGGTGGATGGCTGAAGCTTTCTTT
TRBJ2-3,NA,NA,TRBV28,CASRTRSGADTQYF,TGTGCCAGCAGAACAAGATCAGGGGCAGATACGCAGTATTTT
TRBJ1-6,NA,NA,TRBV7-8,CASSPGPPRRDNSPLHF,TGTGCCAGCAGCCCCGGGCCCCCAAGGCGGGATAATTCACCCCTCCACTTT
TRBJ2-3,NA,NA,TRBV18,CASSPGLTDTQYF,TGTGCCAGCTCACCCGGACTCACAGATACGCAGTATTTT